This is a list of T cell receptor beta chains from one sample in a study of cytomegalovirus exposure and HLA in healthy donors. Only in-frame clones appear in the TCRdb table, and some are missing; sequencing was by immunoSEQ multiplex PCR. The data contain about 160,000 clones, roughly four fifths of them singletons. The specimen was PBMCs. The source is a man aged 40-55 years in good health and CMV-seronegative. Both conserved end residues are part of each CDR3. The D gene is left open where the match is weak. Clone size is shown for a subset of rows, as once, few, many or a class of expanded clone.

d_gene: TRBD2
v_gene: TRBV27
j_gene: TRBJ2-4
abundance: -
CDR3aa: CASSLLASGGLSSKNIQYF
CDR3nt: TGTGCCAGCAGTTTATTAGCTAGCGGGGGGCTTAGCAGCAAAAACATTCAGTACTTC

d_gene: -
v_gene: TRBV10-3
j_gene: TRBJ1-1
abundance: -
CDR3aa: CAISPIHQGSNTEAFF
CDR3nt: TGTGCCATCAGCCCGATCCACCAGGGGAGCAACACTGAAGCTTTCTTT

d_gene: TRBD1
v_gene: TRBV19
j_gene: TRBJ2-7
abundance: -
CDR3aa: CASRWGGTGVGEQYF
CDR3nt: TGTGCCAGTAGATGGGGGGGGACAGGGGTGGGGGAGCAGTACTTC

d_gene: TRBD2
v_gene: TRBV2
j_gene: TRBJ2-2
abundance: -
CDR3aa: CASTPVASGTGELFF
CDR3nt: TGTGCCAGCACCCCTGTGGCTAGCGGCACCGGGGAGCTGTTTTTT

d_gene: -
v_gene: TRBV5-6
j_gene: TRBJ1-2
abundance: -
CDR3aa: CASLPTAASYGYTF
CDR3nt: TGTGCCAGCTTACCGACGGCAGCTAGCTATGGCTACACCTTC

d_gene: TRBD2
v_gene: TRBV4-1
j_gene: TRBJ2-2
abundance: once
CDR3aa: CASSQDGRSPGELFF
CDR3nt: TGCGCCAGCAGCCAAGACGGGAGGTCTCCCGGGGAGCTGTTTTTT

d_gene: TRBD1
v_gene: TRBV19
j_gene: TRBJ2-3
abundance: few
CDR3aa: CASSNSDRVADTQYF
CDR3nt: TGTGCCAGTAGTAACTCGGACAGGGTAGCAGATACGCAGTATTTT

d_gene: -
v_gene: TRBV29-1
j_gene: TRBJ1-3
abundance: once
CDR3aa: CSVEGTGKSSGNTIYF
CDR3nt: TGCAGCGTTGAGGGTACAGGCAAGAGCTCTGGAAACACCATATATTTT

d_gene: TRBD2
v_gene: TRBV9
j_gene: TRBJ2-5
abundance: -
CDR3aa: CASSDYSGGLETQYF
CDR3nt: TGTGCCAGCAGCGACTATAGCGGGGGGCTGGAGACCCAGTACTTC

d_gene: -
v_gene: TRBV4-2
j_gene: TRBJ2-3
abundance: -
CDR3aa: CASSQRGDTQYF
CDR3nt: TGTGCCAGCAGCCAACGGGGAGATACGCAGTATTTT

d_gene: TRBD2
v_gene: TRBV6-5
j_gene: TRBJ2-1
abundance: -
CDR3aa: CASSYSGLAAYNEQFF
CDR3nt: TGTGCCAGCAGTTACTCGGGACTAGCGGCCTACAATGAGCAGTTCTTC

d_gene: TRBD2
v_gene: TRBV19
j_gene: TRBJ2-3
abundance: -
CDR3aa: CASSLLPSGGPDTQYF
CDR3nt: TGTGCCAGTAGTCTACTGCCCAGCGGGGGGCCAGATACGCAGTATTTT

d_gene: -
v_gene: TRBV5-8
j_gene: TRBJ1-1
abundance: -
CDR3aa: CASSSPPGNREAFF
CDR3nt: TGTGCCAGCAGCTCTCCCCCGGGAAACCGAGAAGCTTTCTTT

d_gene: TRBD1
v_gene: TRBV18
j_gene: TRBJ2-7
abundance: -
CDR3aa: CASSPATGALSYEQYF
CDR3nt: TGTGCCAGCTCACCCGCGACAGGGGCCCTCTCCTACGAGCAGTACTTC

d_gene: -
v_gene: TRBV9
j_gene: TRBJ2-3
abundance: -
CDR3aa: CASSRGRPDTQYF
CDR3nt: TGTGCCAGCAGCCGTGGGAGACCAGATACGCAGTATTTT

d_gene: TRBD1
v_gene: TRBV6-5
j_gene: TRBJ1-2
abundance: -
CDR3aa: CASSNRDRGWYGYTF
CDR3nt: TGTGCCAGCAGTAACCGGGACAGGGGATGGTATGGCTACACCTTC

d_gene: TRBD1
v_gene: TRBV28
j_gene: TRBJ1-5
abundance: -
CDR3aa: CASRDRAANQPQHF
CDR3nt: TGTGCCAGCAGGGACAGGGCAGCGAATCAGCCCCAGCATTTT

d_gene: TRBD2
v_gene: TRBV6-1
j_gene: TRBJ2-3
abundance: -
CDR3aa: CASSEGVRGTTDTQYF
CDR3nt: TGTGCCAGCAGTGAGGGTGTGCGGGGGACCACAGATACGCAGTATTTT

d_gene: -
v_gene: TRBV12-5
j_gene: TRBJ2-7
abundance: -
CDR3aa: CASGLSQGLGGYEQYF
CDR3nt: TGTGCTAGTGGTTTGTCCCAGGGATTAGGTGGCTACGAGCAGTACTTC

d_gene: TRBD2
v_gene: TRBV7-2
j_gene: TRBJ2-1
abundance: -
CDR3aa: CASSLVGLAVNEQFF
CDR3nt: TGTGCCAGCAGCTTAGTAGGACTAGCGGTAAATGAGCAGTTCTTC

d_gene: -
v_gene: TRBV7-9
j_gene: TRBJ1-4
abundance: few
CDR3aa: CASSIRTGKNEKLFF
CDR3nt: TGTGCCAGCAGCATTAGGACCGGGAAAAATGAAAAACTGTTTTTT

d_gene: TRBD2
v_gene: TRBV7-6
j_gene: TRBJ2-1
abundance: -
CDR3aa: CASSTTSALYNEQFF
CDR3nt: TGTGCCAGCAGCACAACTAGCGCCCTCTACAATGAGCAGTTCTTC

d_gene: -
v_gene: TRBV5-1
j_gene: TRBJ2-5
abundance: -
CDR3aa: CASSFLPKETQYF
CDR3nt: TGCGCCAGCAGCTTCCTCCCTAAAGAGACCCAGTACTTC

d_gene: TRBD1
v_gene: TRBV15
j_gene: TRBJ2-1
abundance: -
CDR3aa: CATSYLGSWDREVGEQFF
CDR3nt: TGTGCCACCAGCTACCTCGGATCGTGGGACAGGGAAGTAGGTGAGCAGTTCTTC

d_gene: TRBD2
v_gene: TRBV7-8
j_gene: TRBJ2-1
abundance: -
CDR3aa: CASSFREGAYNEQFF
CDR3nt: TGTGCCAGCAGCTTTCGGGAGGGGGCCTACAATGAGCAGTTCTTC